This TCR beta chain derives from a study of T cells in Graves' hyperthyroidism and ophthalmopathy. Study results and limitations: Ophthalmopathy could be told apart from stable hyperthyroidism with a 13 V-J model.

This clonotype was detected many times. Its target is unknown. In making diagnoses, clinical symptoms, serum thyroxine and TRAb, thyroid ultrasound and orbital computed tomography were all used. PBMCs came from more than 8.5 ml fresh peripheral blood. Trimming removed 1 base at V and 8 bases at J, with 14 bases between. The CDR3 contains 14 residues. Amplified TCR beta CDR3 regions came from RNA transcripts. The primer set for the first-round RT-PCR of the TCR CDR3 was HTBI. TCRdb re-analysed the multiplex PCR reads in MiXCR, keeping a single row per CDR3 protein. The sample lists around 300,000 distinct CDR3 sequences; roughly 13% were seen once.

The source of this sequence is a woman in her forties with Graves' hyperthyroidism. Sequenced sample: blood. The V gene is TRBV12-3 or TRBV12-4, the J gene TRBJ1-2; maybe TRBD1 (6 bases). The CDR3 protein is CASSLGGGQRGYTF. The CDR3 DNA reads as TGTGCCAGCAGTTTAGGCGGGGGGCAAAGGGGCTACACCTTC.